This T cell receptor beta chain was obtained from a study of T cell responses to AZD1222 COVID-19 vaccine (dated by TCRdb to the early 2020s). As for the study more broadly: TCR sequencing covered some 250 trial participants: 200 to 220 given two doses of AZD1222 and some 25 given two doses of MenACWY control vaccine. Trial participants were enrolled by age into 18-55, 56-69 and 70-plus year subgroups, with roughly 160, 29 and 62 TCR-sequenced participants respectively.

The CDR3 regions of human TCRbeta chains were analyzed by immunosequencing. The study's processing was this. Repertoire TCRs were checked for matches against a reference library of SARS-CoV-2-specific TCRs that had been generated using the MIRA antigen-specificity platform. Breadth meant the fraction of unique TCRs that were SARS-CoV-2-associated, whereas depth meant the fraction of total T cells that were SARS-CoV-2-associated. Using the MIRA data, each spike-specific TCR was assigned both to the spike region to which the TCR was reactive and to a CD4 or CD8 class. Log10-transformed breadth and depth values were compared by one-way ANOVA with Sidak's multiple comparisons tests. TCRdb stores this immuneACCESS table with in-frame sequences only. Part of the clones is absent; in the studies checked, under half of the shortfall reflects unresolved V genes, and no reason is known for the rest. V and J calls and clone size follow that table, whereas D and trimming were derived from the DNA. The sample table contains about 76,000 clones; only one count was recorded for around 80% of them. The ten largest clones take up 25% to 30% of the sample.

Looking up the germline V gene yields CDR1 ENHRY and CDR2 SYGVKD. The CDR3 sequence holds 14 residues, the cysteine and phenylalanine included. Only the CDR3 portion is preserved as DNA: 42 bases, with reading frame beginning at the first base. V ends up 7 bases short and J 0 bases short, with an unmatched junction base count of 4. What this sample's time point label stands for: about 28 days (+/-7) after the second vaccine dose. Reading the label with the study, this specimen's treatment or condition is: meningococcal conjugate vaccine given as trial control. The vaccinee samples were drawn from two UK trials, COV001 and COV002, one of which was a single-blind randomized controlled phase 2/3 trial testing AZD1222 (ChAdOx1 nCoV-19) in healthy adults. For TCRbeta chain sequencing, PBMC samples from trial participants were taken at day 0 and at day 28 after the second dose. Details on this clone: Its antigen is not yet known. No base-level quality is on record; no much larger clone is a single base apart.

Overall study outcomes, separate from this receptor: The vaccine-associated CD4 TCRs covered the entire spike protein, and the dominant responses fell in regions 160-218 and 743-854. Nearly half of unique spike-specific TCRs reportedly recognized epitopes outside regions mutated in the B.1.351 and B.1.1.7 variants. Conclusions about previously exposed vaccinees are limited because only a handful of AZD1222 recipients were SARS-CoV-2 seropositive at baseline. Because no day 14 peak-response samples were available, repertoires were characterized only after the peak T cell response. Spike-specific TCR breadth and depth rose significantly after two AZD1222 doses compared with day 0 and with MenACWY recipients. The 56-69-year group was small, and its depth increase did not reach significance, likely because of low power. Participants were mostly white British and included more females than males, and it was suggested by the authors that clonal diversity may have been underestimated.

The chain employs TRBV10-3 and TRBJ1-1; 8 bases in the junction line up with TRBD1. This receptor was identified in an adult who received the MenACWY meningococcal vaccine as a control. Sequenced material: peripheral blood, taken 28 days after the second dose of the MenACWY control vaccine. The DNA reads TGTGCCATCAACGGGACAGGAATGAACACTGAAGCTTTCTTT. The encoded protein is CAINGTGMNTEAFF.